The 2 T cell receptor beta chains below were found in one sample sequenced in a study of CD8 T cells in ankylosing spondylitis. TCRdb ran MiXCR on the 5' RACE reads and lists one entry per CDR3 protein. The sample lists tens of thousands of distinct CDR3 sequences, 27% occurring once. The sequencing sample was made of blood, either unsorted or a sorted T cell fraction (not recorded which). These receptors originate from a male donor with ankylosing spondylitis or in good health (not recorded which).

Only a few counts were recorded for this clonotype. J is TRBJ2-1 and V is TRBV6-1, with TRBD1 matching 8 bases. The germline gives CDR1 MNHNS, CDR2 SASEGT. CDR3 length: 15 residues. The trim removed 6 bases at V and 0 bases at J, leaving 4 bases unmatched. CDR3 in DNA: TGTGCCAGCAGCATGGACAGGGACTCCTACAATGAGCAGTTCTTC. Translation gives CASSMDRDSYNEQFF.

The J gene is TRBJ2-5, the V gene TRBV12-3 or TRBV12-4; 12 bases match TRBD2. The CDR3 spans 15 residues. J lost 4 bases, V lost 4 bases, and 4 bases had no gene match. This chain's CDR3 is CASSSSGGALETQYF. CDR3 nucleotide sequence: TGTGCCAGCAGTTCTAGCGGGGGGGCCTTAGAGACCCAGTACTTC.